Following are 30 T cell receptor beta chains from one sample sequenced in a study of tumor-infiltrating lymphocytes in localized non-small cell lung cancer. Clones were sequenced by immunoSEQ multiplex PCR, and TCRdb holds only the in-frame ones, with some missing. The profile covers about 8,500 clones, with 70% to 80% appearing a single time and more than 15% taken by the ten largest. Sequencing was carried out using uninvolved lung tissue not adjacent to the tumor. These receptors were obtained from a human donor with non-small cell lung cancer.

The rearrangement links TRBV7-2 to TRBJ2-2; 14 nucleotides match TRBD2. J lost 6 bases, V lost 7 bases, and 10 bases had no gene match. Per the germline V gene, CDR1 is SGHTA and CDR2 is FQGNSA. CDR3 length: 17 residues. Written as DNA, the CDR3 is TGTGCCAGCACCACTTACCTGACTAGCGGGGGGGCCGGGGAGCTGTTTTTT. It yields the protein CASTTYLTSGGAGELFF.

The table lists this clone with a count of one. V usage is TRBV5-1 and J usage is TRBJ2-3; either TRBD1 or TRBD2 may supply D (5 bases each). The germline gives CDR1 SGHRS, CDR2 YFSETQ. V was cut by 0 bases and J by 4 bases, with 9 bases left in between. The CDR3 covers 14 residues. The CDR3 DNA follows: TGCGCCAGCAGCTTGGGGGGGTACTCAGATACGCAGTATTTT. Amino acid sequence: CASSLGGYSDTQYF.

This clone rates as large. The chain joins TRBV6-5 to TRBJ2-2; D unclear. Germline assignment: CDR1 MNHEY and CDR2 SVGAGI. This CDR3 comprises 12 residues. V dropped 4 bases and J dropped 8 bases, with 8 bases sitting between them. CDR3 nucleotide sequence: TGTGCCAGCAGTTCCTTATTGGGGGAGCTGTTTTTT. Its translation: CASSSLLGELFF.

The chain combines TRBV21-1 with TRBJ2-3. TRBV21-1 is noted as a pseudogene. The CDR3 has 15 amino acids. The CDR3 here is CASSEREKGTDTQYF. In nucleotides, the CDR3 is TGTGCCAGCAGCGAAAGGGAAAAGGGCACAGATACGCAGTATTTT.

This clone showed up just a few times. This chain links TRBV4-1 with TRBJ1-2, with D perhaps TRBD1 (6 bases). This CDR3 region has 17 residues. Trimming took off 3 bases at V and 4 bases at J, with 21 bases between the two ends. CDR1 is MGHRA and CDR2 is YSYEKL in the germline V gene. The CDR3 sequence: CASSHALREGVFYGYTF. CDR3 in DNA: TGCGCCAGCAGCCATGCTCTCCGGGAGGGGGTTTTCTATGGCTACACCTTC.

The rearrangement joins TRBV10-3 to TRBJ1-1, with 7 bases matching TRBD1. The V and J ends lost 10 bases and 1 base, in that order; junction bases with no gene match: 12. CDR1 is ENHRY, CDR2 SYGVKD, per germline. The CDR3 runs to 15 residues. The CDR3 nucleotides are TGTGCCACGCGGCCCCGACAGGGCGCGAACACTGAAGCTTTCTTT. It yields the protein CATRPRQGANTEAFF.

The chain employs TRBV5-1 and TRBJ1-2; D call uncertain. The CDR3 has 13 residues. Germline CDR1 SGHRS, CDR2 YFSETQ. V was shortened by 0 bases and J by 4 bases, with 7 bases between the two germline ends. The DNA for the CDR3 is TGCGCCAGCAGCTTGGGGTTCGGCTATGGCTACACCTTC. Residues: CASSLGFGYGYTF.

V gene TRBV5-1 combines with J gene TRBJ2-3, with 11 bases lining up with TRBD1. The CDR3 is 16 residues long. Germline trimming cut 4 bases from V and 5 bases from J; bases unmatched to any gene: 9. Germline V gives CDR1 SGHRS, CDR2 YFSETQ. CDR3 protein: CASSLRTGGSGDTQYF. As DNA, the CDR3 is TGCGCCAGCAGCCTCCGGACAGGGGGCTCTGGAGATACGCAGTATTTT. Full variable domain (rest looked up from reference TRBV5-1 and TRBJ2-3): KAGVTQTPRYLIKTRGQQVTLSCSPISGHRSVSWYQQTPGQGLQFLFEYFSETQRNKGNFPGRFSGRQFSNSRSEMNVSTLELGDSALYLCASSLRTGGSGDTQYFGPGTRLTVL.

CDR3 loop: CASRQQGRAYEQYF. CDR3 sequence (DNA): TGCGCCAGCAGACAACAGGGGAGAGCCTACGAGCAGTACTTC. The chain has TRBV5-1 and TRBJ2-7; 7 bases map to TRBD1. Losses at the gene ends were 5 bases for V and 2 bases for J; bases not matched to a gene: 7. The CDR3 consists of 14 residues. Per germline, CDR1 SGHRS and CDR2 YFSETQ.

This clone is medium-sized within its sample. The CDR3 region is CASKPSRGGYTF. The CDR3 bases are TGTGCCAGCAAGCCCTCACGAGGCGGCTACACCTTC. The V gene is TRBV28, the J gene TRBJ1-2; D call uncertain. Germline lookup yields CDR1 MDHEN and CDR2 SYDVKM. This CDR3 has 12 residues. V dropped 7 bases and J dropped 8 bases, with 14 bases sitting between them.

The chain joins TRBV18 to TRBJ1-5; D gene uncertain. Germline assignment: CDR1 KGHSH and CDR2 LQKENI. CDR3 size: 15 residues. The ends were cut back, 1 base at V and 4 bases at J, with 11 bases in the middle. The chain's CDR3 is CASSPLGSDNQPQHF. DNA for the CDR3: TGTGCCAGCTCACCACTAGGGTCGGATAATCAGCCCCAGCATTTT.

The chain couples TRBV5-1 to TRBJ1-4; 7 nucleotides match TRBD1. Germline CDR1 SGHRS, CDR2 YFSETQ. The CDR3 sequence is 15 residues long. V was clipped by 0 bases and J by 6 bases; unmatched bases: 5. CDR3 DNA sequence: TGCGCCAGCAGCTTGGGAGGGGACAGCTATGAAAAACTGTTTTTT. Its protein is CASSLGGDSYEKLFF. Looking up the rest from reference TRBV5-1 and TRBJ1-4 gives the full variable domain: KAGVTQTPRYLIKTRGQQVTLSCSPISGHRSVSWYQQTPGQGLQFLFEYFSETQRNKGNFPGRFSGRQFSNSRSEMNVSTLELGDSALYLCASSLGGDSYEKLFFGSGTQLSVL.

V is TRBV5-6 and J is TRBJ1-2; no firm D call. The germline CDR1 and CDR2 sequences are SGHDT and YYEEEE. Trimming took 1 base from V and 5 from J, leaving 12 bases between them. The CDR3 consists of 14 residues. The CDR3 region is CASSLLGAGYGYTF. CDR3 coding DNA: TGTGCCAGCAGCTTGCTCGGAGCGGGGTATGGCTACACCTTC.

The CDR3 sequence is CASSRGQILETQYF. DNA for the CDR3: TGTGCCAGCAGTAGGGGCCAGATACTAGAGACCCAGTACTTC. The V call is TRBV27, the J call TRBJ2-5; a weak D match, TRBD1 (5 bases). CDR1 is MNHEY and CDR2 is SMNVEV in the germline V gene (reference sequence). This CDR3 contains 14 residues. V dropped 5 bases and J dropped 4 bases, with 14 bases sitting between them.

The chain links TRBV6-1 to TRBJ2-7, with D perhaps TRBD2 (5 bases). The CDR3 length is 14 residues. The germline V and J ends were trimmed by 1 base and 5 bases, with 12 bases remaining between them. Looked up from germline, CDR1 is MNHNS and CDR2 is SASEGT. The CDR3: CASSEGNEGHEQYF. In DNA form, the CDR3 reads TGTGCCAGCAGTGAAGGTAACGAGGGCCACGAGCAGTACTTC.

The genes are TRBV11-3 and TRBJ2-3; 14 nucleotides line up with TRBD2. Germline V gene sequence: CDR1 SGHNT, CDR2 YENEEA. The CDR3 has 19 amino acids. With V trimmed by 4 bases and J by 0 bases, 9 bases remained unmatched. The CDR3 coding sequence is TGTGCCAGCAGCTCAGTCAGACTAGCGGGGGGGCCGAGCACAGATACGCAGTATTTT. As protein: CASSSVRLAGGPSTDTQYF.

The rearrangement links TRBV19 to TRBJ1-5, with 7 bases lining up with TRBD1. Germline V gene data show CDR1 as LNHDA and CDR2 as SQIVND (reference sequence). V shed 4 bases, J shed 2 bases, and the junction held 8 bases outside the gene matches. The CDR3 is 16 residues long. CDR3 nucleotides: TGTGCCAGTAGTACAACGACAGGGCTAGGCAATCAGCCCCAGCATTTT. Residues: CASSTTTGLGNQPQHF.

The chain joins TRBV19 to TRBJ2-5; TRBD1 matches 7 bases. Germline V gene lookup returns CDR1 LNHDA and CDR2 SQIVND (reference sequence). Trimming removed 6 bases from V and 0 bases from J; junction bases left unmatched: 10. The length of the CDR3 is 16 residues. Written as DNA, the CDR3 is TGTGCCAGTAGCCCCGGACAGGAACCGTACCAAGAGACCCAGTACTTC. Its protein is CASSPGQEPYQETQYF.

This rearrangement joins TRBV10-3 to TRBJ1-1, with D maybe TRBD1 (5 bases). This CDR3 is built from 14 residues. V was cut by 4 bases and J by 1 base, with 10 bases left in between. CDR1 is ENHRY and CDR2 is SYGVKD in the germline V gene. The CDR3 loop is CAISGDLGNTEAFF. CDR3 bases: TGTGCCATCAGTGGGGACTTGGGGAACACTGAAGCTTTCTTT.

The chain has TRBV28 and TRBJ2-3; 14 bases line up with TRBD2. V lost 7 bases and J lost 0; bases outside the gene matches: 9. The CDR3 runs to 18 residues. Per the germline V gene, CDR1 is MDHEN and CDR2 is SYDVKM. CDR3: CASIPGTSGGRSTDTQYF. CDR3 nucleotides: TGTGCCAGCATCCCAGGGACTAGCGGGGGCCGAAGCACAGATACGCAGTATTTT.

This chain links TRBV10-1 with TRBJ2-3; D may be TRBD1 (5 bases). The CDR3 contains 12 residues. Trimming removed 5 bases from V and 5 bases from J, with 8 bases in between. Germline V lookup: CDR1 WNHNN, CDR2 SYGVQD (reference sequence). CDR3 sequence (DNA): TGCGCCAGCAGTCAGGGTCTAGATACGCAGTATTTT. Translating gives CASSQGLDTQYF.

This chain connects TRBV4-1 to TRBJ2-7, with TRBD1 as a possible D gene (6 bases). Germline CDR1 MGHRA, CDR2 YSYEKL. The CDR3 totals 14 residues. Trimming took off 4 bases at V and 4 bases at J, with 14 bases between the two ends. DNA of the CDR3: TGCGCCAGCAGCCTTATGCAACAGGGATACGAGCAGTACTTC. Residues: CASSLMQQGYEQYF.

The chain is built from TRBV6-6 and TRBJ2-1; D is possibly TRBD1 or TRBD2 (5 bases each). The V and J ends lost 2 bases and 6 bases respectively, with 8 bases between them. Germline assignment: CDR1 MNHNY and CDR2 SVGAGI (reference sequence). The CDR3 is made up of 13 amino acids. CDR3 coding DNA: TGTGCCAGCAGTTACGGTGGGGGCAATGAGCAGTTCTTC. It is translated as CASSYGGGNEQFF.

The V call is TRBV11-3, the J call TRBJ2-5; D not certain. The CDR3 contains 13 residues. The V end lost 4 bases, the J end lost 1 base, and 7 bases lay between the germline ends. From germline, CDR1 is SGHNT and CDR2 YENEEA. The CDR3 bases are TGTGCCAGCAGCTATCGGACCCAAGAGACCCAGTACTTC. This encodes CASSYRTQETQYF.

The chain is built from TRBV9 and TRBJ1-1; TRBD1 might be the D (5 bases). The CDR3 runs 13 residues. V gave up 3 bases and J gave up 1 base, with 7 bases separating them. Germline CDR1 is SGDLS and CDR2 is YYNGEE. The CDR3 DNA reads TGTGCCAGCAGCGCAGGGCAGAACACTGAAGCTTTCTTT. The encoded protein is CASSAGQNTEAFF.

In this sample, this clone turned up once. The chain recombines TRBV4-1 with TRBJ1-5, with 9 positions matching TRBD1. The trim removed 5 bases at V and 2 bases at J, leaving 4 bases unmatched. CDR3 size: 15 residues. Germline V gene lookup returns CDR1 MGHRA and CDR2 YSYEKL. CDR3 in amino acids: CASSRDRGGNQPQHF. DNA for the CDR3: TGCGCCAGCAGCAGAGACAGGGGGGGCAATCAGCCCCAGCATTTT.

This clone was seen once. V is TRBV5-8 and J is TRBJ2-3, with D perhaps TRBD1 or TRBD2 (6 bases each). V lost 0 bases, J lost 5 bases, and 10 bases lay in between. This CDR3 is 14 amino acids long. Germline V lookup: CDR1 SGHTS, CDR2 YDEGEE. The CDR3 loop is CASSLDEGGDTQYF. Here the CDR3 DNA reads TGTGCCAGCAGCTTGGACGAGGGGGGAGATACGCAGTATTTT.

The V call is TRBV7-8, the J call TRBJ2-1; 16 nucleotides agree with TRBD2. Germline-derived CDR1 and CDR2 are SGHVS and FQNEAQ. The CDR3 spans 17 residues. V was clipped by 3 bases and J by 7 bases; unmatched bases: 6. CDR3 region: CASSLGTSGGGRNEQFF. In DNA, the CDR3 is TGTGCCAGCAGCTTGGGGACTAGCGGGGGGGGGAGGAATGAGCAGTTCTTC. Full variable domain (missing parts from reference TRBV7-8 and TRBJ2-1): GAGVSQSPRYKVAKRGQDVALRCDPISGHVSLFWYQQALGQGPEFLTYFQNEAQLDKSGLPSDRFFAERPEGSVSTLKIQRTQQEDSAVYLCASSLGTSGGGRNEQFFGPGTRLTVL.

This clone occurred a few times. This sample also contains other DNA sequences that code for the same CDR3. The CDR3 coding sequence is TGTGCCTGCAGGGGAGAATATAATTCACCCCTCCACTTT. Translated: CACRGEYNSPLHF. The rearrangement uses TRBV30 and TRBJ1-6, with D tentatively TRBD1 (6 bases). Trimming removed 6 bases from V and 4 bases from J, with 10 bases in between. The CDR3 has 13 residues. Germline CDR1 is GTSNPN and CDR2 is SVGIG (reference sequence).

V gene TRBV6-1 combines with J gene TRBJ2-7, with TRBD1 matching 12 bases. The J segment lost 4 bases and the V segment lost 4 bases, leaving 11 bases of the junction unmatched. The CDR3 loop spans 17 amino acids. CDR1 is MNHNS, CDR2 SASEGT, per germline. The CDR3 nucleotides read TGTGCCAGCAGTGGAAGGGAAGGGACAGGGGGCCGGTACGAGCAGTACTTC. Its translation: CASSGREGTGGRYEQYF.